This paragraph reports one TCR beta chain. The antigen remains undetermined. The data originate from a study of shared clonotypes between healthy human individuals. Study findings and constraints: The study generally estimated greater richness for naive than memory subsets.

With 4 bases clipped from V and 6 bases from J, the junction kept 9 bases outside the gene matches. Germline lookup yields CDR1 SGHRS and CDR2 YFSETQ. This CDR3 is 14 amino acids long. The repertoire was sequenced with immunoSEQ multiplex PCR; TCRdb's copy has only in-frame clones and lacks some. The sample lists 300,000 to 400,000 clones; around four fifths were seen once. What was sequenced was memory CD4+ T cells sorted from blood. Subset meaning: CD45RA-negative fraction. This TCR was recovered from a man aged 25 to 40 in good health. This chain connects TRBV5-1 to TRBJ1-1; TRBD1 agrees at 7 bases. CDR3 sequence reads: CASSALDRESEAFF. Written as DNA, the CDR3 is TGCGCCAGCAGCGCCCTCGACAGGGAATCTGAAGCTTTCTTT.